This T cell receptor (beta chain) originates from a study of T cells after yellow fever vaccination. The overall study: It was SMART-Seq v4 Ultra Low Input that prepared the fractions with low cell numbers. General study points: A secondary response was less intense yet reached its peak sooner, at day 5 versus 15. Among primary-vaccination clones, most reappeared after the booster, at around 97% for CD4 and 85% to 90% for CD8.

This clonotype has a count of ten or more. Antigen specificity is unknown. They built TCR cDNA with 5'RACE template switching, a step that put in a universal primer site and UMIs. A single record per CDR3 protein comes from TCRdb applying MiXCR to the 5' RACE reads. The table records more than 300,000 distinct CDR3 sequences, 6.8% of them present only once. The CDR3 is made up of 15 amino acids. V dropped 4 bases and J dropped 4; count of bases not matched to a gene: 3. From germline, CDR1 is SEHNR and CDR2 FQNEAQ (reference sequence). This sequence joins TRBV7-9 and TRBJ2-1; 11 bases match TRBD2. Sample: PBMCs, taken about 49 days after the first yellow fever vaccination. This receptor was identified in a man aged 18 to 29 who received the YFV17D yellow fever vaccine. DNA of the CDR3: TGTGCCAGCAGCTCTATAGCGGGGGGGTACAATGAGCAGTTCTTC. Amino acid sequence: CASSSIAGGYNEQFF.